This T cell receptor beta chain was captured by sequencing in a study of regulatory T cells in long-lasting Graves disease. Ten or more counts support this clonotype. Its target is unknown. The TCR beta library used iRepertoire HTBI primers with Arm-PCR amplification of CDR3. Each CDR3 protein is one row after TCRdb ran MiXCR on the multiplex PCR reads. In the table there are 430,000 or so distinct CDR3 sequences, about 21% of which are singletons. Study outcomes and limitations: Patients with persistent disease showed a bias toward TRBV28, TRBJ1-2 and TRBJ2-5. Relative to newly diagnosed Graves' patients, persistent ones had lower TCR diversity.

The germline CDR1 and CDR2 sequences are LNHNV and YYDKDF (reference sequence). Trimming took off 0 bases at V and 2 bases at J, with 10 bases between the two ends. This CDR3 has 15 amino acids. Time point indicated: persistent/refractory GD, antithyroid drugs over 5 years with positive TRAb. From RNA extracted from PBMCs, the TCR library was made. V and J are TRBV15 and TRBJ2-5; D is possibly TRBD1 (6 bases). This clonotype was sampled from a female donor with Graves disease. The material was peripheral blood mononuclear cells (PBMCs), obtained when the disease was refractory, from a patient treated with antithyroid drugs. The CDR3 region is CATSRDRTAQETQYF. DNA for the CDR3: TGTGCCACCAGCAGAGACAGGACAGCTCAAGAGACCCAGTACTTC.